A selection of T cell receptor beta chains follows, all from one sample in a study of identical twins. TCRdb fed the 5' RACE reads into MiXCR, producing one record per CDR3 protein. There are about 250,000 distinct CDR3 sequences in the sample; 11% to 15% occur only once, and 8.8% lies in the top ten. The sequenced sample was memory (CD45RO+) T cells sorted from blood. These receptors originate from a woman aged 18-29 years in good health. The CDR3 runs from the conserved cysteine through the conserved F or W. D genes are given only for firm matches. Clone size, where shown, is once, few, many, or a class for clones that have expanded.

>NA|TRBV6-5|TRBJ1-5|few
TGTGCCAGCAGTTACTCCGGGCCCCCGACCGATCAGCCCCAGCATTTT
CASSYSGPPTDQPQHF
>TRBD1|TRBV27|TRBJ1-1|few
TGTGCCAGCAGCTTAGTGCCGAGGGGGCCGAACACTGAAGCTTTCTTT
CASSLVPRGPNTEAFF
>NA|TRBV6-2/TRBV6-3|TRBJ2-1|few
TGTGCCAGCAGCCCAGGGGCTAGTATCTTGTTCTACAATGAGCAGTTCTTC
CASSPGASILFYNEQFF
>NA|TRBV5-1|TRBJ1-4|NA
TGCGCCAGCAGCTTGGCTGGCCAGCGAGCTGAAAAACTGTTTTTT
CASSLAGQRAEKLFF
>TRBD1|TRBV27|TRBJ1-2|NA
TGTGCCAGCAGGCTAAGGGCCGGGACAGCTGGTGGCTACACCTTC
CASRLRAGTAGGYTF
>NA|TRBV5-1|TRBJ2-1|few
TGCGCCAGCAGCTTGACAGGGAGGAATGAGCAGTTCTTC
CASSLTGRNEQFF
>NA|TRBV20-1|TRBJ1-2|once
TGCAGTGCTTCTCCGGGCCCTAACTATGGCTACACCTTC
CSASPGPNYGYTF
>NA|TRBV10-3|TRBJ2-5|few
TGTGCCATCAGTACCGGCGGGACCCAGTACTTC
CAISTGGTQYF
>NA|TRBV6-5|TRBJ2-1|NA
TGTGCCAGCAGTTTCCCGAGGGGGGGCATTGGGAATGAGCAGTTCTTC
CASSFPRGGIGNEQFF
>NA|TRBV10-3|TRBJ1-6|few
TGTGCCATCAGTGAGGATCCGGCGGGAAATTCACCCCTCCACTTT
CAISEDPAGNSPLHF
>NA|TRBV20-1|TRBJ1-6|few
TGCAGTGCTAGAGAGTGGGGGGATTCACCCCTCCACTTT
CSAREWGDSPLHF
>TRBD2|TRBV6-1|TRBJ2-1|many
TGTGCCAGCAGTGAACGTTCCCTCCCGGCGGGGGGCCCCGGGGGTGAGCAGTTCTTC
CASSERSLPAGGPGGEQFF
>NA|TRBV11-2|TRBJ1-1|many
TGTGCCAGCAGCTGGGGAGTCTCCGGTACTGAAGCTTTCTTT
CASSWGVSGTEAFF
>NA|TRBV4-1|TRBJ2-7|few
TGCGCCAGCAGCCGACAGACTGGGGGGTACGAGCAGTACTTC
CASSRQTGGYEQYF
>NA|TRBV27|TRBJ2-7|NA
TGTGCCAGCAGTTTACACACAAGGGCCTACGAGCAGTACTTC
CASSLHTRAYEQYF
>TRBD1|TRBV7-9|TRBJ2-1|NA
TGTGCCAGTTTCCGGACAGGGTGGAACAATGAGCAGTTCTTC
CASFRTGWNNEQFF
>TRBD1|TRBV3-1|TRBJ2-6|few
TGTGCCAGCAGCCAGGGACAGTACTCTGGGGCCAACGTCCTGACTTTC
CASSQGQYSGANVLTF
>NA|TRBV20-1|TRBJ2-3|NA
TGCAGTGCTAGAGATTTGTGGTTGGCAGATACGCAGTATTTT
CSARDLWLADTQYF
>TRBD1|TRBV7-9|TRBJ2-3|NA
TGTGCCAGCAGCCGTGACAGGGTGAGGGACCGCACAGATACGCAGTATTTT
CASSRDRVRDRTDTQYF
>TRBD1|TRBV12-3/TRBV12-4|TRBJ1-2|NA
TGTGCCAGCAGCCGACAGGGCTATGGCTACACCTTC
CASSRQGYGYTF
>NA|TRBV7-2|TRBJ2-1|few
TGTGCCAGCAGCTTTCTCAGCCTCGATAATGAGCAGTTCTTC
CASSFLSLDNEQFF
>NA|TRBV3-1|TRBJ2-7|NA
TGTGCCAGCAGCCTTAAGGGTGGGTTTTATCCCTACGAGCAGTACTTC
CASSLKGGFYPYEQYF
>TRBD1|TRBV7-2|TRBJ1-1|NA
TGTGCCAGCAGCCCCGCAGGGGGCTATGACACTGAAGCTTTCTTT
CASSPAGGYDTEAFF
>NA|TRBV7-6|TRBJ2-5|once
TGTGCCAGCAGCACCTGGGCCCCGGGAGAGACCCAGTACTTC
CASSTWAPGETQYF
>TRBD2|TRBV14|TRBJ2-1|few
TGTGCCAGCAGCCAAGATACCCAACTAGCGGGGGGCCTCTACAATGAGCAGTTCTTC
CASSQDTQLAGGLYNEQFF
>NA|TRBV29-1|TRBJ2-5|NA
TGCAGCGTTGTTGGGGCTCAAGAGACCCAGTACTTC
CSVVGAQETQYF
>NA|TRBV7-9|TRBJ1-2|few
TGTGCCAGCAGCCCCTCAAACCTCAAGACAGGCGGCTACACCTTC
CASSPSNLKTGGYTF
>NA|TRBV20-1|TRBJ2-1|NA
TGCAGTGCGCTATTCGGGGGCGGTGAGCAGTTCTTC
CSALFGGGEQFF
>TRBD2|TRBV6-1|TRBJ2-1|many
TGTGCCAGCAGTGGGACTAGCGGGAGCTCCTACAATGAGCAGTTCTTC
CASSGTSGSSYNEQFF
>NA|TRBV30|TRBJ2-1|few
TGTGCCTGGAGTGTACTGTCCACCTACAATGAGCAGTTCTTC
CAWSVLSTYNEQFF
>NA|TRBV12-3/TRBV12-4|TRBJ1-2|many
TGTGCCAGCAGCCTAACCCAGGGGGGCTACACCTTC
CASSLTQGGYTF
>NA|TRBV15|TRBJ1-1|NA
TGTGCCACCAAGGGGAACACTGAAGCTTTCTTT
CATKGNTEAFF
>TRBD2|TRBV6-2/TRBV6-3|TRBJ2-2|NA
TGTGCCAGCAGTTACGCGGGAGACGGGGAGCTGTTTTTT
CASSYAGDGELFF
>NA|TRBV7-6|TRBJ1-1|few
TGTGCCAGCAGCGCCCACAGGTGGGGGATGAACACTGAAGCTTTCTTT
CASSAHRWGMNTEAFF
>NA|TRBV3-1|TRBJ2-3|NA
TGTGCCAGCAGCCAAGTCAGAGTAGCAGCAGATACGCAGTATTTT
CASSQVRVAADTQYF
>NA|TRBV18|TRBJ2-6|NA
TGTGCCAGCTCACCACAGGGTACAGGCCCTGGGGCCAACGTCCTGACTTTC
CASSPQGTGPGANVLTF
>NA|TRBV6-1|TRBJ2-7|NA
TGTGCCAGCGTCAAATCGGGGGCCTACGAGCAGTACTTC
CASVKSGAYEQYF